What follows is one T cell receptor beta chain and its context. Its target is not known. The sample belongs to a study of vaccination and CD4 T cells after COVID-19. An Oncomine TCR Beta short-read assay was used to sequence the DNA from cultured CD4+ T cells. TCRdb reanalysed the PCR reads using MiXCR and keeps one entry per CDR3 protein. The table records 12,000 to 15,000 distinct CDR3 sequences, roughly 39% of them present only once. Study conclusions and caveats: The rise in median SARS-CoV-2-reactive clonotypes, from about 20 to 38, was not significant.

V was clipped by 3 bases and J by 5 bases, with 8 bases between them. Germline V gene data show CDR1 as DFQATT and CDR2 as SNEGSKA (reference sequence). This CDR3 has 13 amino acids. The treatment here: approximately 9-day PBMC culture with coronavirus spike peptide pools or control peptides (ViraFEST assay). Positive PCR results dated from March to December 2020, before the US Alpha, Beta and Delta variants. V gene TRBV20-1 combines with J gene TRBJ1-6, with D possibly being TRBD1 (5 bases). The sequencing sample was made of CD4+ T cells from blood, cultured in vitro. The clonotype was recovered from a human donor who had recovered from COVID-19. The CDR3 protein is CSARGVNNSPLHF. The CDR3 bases are TGCAGTGCTAGGGGGGTGAATAATTCACCCCTCCACTTT.